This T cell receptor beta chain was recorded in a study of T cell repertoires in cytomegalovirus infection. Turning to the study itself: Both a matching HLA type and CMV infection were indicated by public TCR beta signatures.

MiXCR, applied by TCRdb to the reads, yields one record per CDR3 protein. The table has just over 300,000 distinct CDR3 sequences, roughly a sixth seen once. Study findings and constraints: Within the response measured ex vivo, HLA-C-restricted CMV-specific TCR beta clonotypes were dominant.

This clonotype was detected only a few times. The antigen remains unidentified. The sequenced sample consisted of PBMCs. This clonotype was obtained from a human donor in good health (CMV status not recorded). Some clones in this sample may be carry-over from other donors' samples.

The CDR3 loop is CASSTRWNTEAFF. Here the CDR3 DNA reads TGTGCCAGCAGTACGAGGTGGAACACTGAAGCTTTCTTT. The V gene is TRBV27, the J gene TRBJ1-1; D is ambiguous. The CDR3 extends over 13 amino acids. Trimming took off 5 bases at V and 1 base at J, with 8 bases between the two ends. Germline V gene data show CDR1 as MNHEY and CDR2 as SMNVEV (reference sequence).